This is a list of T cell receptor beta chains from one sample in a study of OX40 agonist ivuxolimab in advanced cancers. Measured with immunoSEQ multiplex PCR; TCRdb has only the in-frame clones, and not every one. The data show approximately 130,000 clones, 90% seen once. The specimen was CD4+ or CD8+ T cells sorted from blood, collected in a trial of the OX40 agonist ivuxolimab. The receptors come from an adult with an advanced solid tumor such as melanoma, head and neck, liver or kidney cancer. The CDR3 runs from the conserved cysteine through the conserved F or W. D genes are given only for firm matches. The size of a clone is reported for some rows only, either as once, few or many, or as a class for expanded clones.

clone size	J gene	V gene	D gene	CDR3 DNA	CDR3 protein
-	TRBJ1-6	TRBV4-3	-	TGCGCCAGCAGCCAAGAGAGGACCCAAGGGGCCATATATAATTCACCCCTCCACTTT	CASSQERTQGAIYNSPLHF
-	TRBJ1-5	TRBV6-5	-	TGTGCCAGCACCTATACCCCCCCAAGCAATCAGCCCCAGCATTTT	CASTYTPPSNQPQHF
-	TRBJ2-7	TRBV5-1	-	TGCGCCAGCAGCCCGGCCGGGTTCGGTAGCGGCCCCTACGAGCAGTACTTC	CASSPAGFGSGPYEQYF
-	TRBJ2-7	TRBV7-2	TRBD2	TGTGCCAGCAGCTTAGGCGGGACTATCTACGAGCAGTACTTC	CASSLGGTIYEQYF
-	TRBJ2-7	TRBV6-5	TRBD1	TGTGCCAGCACCCGGACAGGGGGGTACGAGCAGTACTTC	CASTRTGGYEQYF
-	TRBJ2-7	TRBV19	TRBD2	TGTGCCAGTAGTGCCGATGCCCCAACTAGCGCCCGGTACGAGCAGTACTTC	CASSADAPTSARYEQYF
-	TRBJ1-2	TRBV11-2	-	TGTGCCAGCAGCTTAGTATCGTCCGGCTACACCTTC	CASSLVSSGYTF
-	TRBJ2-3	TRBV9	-	TGTGCCAGCAGCGTAGGTTCGGCAGATACGCAGTATTTT	CASSVGSADTQYF
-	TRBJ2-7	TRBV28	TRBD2	TGTGCCAGCAGTTCAGAAGGAGATGAGCGGGAGCAGCCCTCCTACGAGCAGTACTTC	CASSSEGDEREQPSYEQYF
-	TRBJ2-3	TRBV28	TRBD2	TGTGCCAGCAGGCCCTCGGGAGGGATTAGCACAGATACGCAGTATTTT	CASRPSGGISTDTQYF
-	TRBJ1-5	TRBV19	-	TGTGCCAGTACCCTACGTGGCAATCAGCCCCAGCATTTT	CASTLRGNQPQHF
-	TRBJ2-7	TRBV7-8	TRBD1	TGTGCCAGCAGCTTTGACAGGGCCTACGAGCAGTACTTC	CASSFDRAYEQYF
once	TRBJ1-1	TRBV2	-	TGTGCCAGCAGAGTCGAGGAGCGGGACACTGAAGCTTTCTTT	CASRVEERDTEAFF
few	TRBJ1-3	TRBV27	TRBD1	TGTGCCAGCAGTTGGACAGGGGGCCGAGGAAACACCATATATTTT	CASSWTGGRGNTIYF